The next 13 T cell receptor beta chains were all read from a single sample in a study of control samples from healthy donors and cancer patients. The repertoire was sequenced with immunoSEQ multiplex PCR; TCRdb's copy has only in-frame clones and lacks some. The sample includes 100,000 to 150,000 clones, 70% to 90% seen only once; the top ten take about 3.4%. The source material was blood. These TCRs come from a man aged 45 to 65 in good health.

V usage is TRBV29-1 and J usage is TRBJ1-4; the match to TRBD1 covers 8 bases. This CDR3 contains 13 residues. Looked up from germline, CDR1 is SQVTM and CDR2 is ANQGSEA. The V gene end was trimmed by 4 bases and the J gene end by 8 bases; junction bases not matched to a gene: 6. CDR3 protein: CSVGDRRGEKLFF. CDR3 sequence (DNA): TGCAGCGTTGGGGACAGGAGGGGCGAAAAACTGTTTTTT.

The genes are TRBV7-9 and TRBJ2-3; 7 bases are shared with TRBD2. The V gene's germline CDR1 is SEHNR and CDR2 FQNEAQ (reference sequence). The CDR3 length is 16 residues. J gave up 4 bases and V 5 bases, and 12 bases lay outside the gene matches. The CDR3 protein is CASSPRTRGLSDTQYF. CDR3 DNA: TGTGCCAGCAGCCCGCGGACTAGGGGTTTGTCAGATACGCAGTATTTT.

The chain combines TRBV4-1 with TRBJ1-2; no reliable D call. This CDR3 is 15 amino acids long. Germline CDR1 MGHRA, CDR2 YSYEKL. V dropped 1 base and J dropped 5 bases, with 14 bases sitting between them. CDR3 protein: CASSQASSELYGYTF. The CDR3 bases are TGCGCCAGCAGCCAAGCTTCCTCAGAGTTATATGGCTACACCTTC.

CDR3 region: CASRKSGQGYEQYF. The CDR3 coding sequence is TGTGCCAGCAGAAAGTCGGGACAGGGGTACGAGCAGTACTTC. The chain has TRBV25-1 and TRBJ2-7; 10 bases are a match to TRBD1. The V gene's germline CDR1 is MGHDK and CDR2 SYGVNS. The trim removed 6 bases at V and 4 bases at J, leaving 6 bases unmatched. The CDR3 contains 14 residues.

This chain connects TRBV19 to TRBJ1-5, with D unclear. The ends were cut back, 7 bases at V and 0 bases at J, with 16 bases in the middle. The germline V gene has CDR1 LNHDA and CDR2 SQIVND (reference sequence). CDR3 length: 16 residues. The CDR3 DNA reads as TGTGCCAGTAAAACCCGGGAGGTCTATAGCAATCAGCCCCAGCATTTT. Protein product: CASKTREVYSNQPQHF.

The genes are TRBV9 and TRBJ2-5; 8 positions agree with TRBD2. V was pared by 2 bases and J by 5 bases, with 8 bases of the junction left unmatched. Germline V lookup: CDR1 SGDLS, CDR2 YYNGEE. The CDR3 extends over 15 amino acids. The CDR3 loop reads CASSVSGGNGETQYF. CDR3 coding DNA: TGTGCCAGCAGCGTCAGCGGGGGAAACGGGGAGACCCAGTACTTC. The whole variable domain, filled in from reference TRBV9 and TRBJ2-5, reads DSGVTQTPKHLITATGQRVTLRCSPRSGDLSVYWYQQSLDQGLQFLIQYYNGEERAKGNILERFSAQQFPDLHSELNLSSLELGDSALYFCASSVSGGNGETQYFGPGTRLLVL.

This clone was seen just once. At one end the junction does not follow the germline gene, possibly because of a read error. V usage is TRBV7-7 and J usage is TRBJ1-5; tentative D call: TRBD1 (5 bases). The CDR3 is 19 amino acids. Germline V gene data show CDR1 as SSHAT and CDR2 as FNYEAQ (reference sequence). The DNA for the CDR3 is TGTGCTAGCAGCTTAGCGCATTTCTTGGCAGGGCAAAGCAATCAGCCCCAGCATTTT. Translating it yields CASSLAHFLAGQSNQPQHF.

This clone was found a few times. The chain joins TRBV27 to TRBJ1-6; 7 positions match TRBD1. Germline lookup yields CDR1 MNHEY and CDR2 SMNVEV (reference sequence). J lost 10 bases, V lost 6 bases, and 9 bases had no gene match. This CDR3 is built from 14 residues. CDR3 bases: TGTGCCAGCAGCCTGACAGGGACGGGCTCACCCCTCCACTTT. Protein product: CASSLTGTGSPLHF.

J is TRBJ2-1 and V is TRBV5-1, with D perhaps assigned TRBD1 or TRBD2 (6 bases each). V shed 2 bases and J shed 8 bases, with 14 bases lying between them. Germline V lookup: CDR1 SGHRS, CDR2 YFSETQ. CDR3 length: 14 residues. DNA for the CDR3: TGCGCCAGCAGCTTTGGGACCGGGGGCGATGAGCAGTTCTTC. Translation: CASSFGTGGDEQFF.

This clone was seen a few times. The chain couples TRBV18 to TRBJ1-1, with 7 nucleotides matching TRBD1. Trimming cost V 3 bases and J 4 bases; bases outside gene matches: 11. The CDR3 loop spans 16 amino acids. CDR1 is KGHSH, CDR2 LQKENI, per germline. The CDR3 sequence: CASSPDGTVSLTEAFF. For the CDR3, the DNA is TGTGCCAGCTCACCGGACGGGACAGTTTCTCTCACTGAAGCTTTCTTT.

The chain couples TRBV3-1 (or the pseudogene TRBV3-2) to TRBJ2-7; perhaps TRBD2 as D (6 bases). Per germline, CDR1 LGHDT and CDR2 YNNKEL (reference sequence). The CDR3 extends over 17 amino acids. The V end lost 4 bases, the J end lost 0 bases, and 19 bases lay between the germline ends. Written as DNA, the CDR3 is TGTGCCAGCAGCCCCCCGCGGCGAGCGGGCAACTCCTACGAGCAGTACTTC. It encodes CASSPPRRAGNSYEQYF.

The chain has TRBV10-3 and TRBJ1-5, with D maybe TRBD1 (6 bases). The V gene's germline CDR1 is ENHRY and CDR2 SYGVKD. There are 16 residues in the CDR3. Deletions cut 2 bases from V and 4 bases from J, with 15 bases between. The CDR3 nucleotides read TGTGCCATCAGTGAGAGACAACTGACAGGAAATCAGCCCCAGCATTTT. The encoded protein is CAISERQLTGNQPQHF.

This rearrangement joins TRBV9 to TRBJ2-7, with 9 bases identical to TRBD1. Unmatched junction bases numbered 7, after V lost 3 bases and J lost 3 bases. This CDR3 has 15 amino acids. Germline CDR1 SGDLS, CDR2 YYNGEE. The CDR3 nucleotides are TGTGCCAGCAGCGCACGGACAGGGGATCGCTACGAGCAGTACTTC. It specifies CASSARTGDRYEQYF.